What follows are 22 T cell receptor beta chains derived from one specimen sequenced in a study of blood T cells in healthy people across ages. PCR was performed a second time for roughly 6 to 12 cycles using a sample-barcoded 5' primer and a J-beta primer mix. TCRdb reprocessed the 5' RACE reads via MiXCR and lists one record per CDR3 protein. The top ten clones hold approximately 13% of a sample with hundreds of thousands of distinct CDR3 sequences, around 50% of them seen once. The sequencing sample was made of blood. These receptors all come from an elderly woman in good health.

The chain employs TRBV4-1 and TRBJ2-7, with D unclear. Deletions cut 0 bases from V and 4 bases from J, with 13 bases between. Germline values: CDR1 MGHRA, CDR2 YSYEKL. This CDR3 spans 15 amino acids. CDR3 amino acids: CASSQEKNTRYEQYF. CDR3 nucleotides: TGCGCCAGCAGCCAAGAGAAAAACACTCGGTACGAGCAGTACTTC.

This clonotype was observed a few times. The CDR3 region has the DNA TGTGCCAGCAGTTCCCATTCAGGGGGCTGGGCGGATACTACCCCCTACGAGCAGTACTTC. Protein product: CASSSHSGGWADTTPYEQYF. This chain links TRBV27 with TRBJ2-7, with TRBD1 matching over 8 bases. The J segment lost 2 bases and the V segment lost 4 bases, leaving 22 bases of the junction unmatched. Germline V CDR1 and CDR2: MNHEY, SMNVEV (reference sequence). This CDR3 has 20 amino acids.

The chain recombines TRBV20-1 with TRBJ2-6; D is ambiguous. Trimming stripped 1 base from V and 0 bases from J, with 10 bases between. Per germline, CDR1 DFQATT and CDR2 SNEGSKA (reference sequence). CDR3 length equals 16 residues. The CDR3 loop is CSARVGITSGANVLTF. As DNA, the CDR3 is TGCAGTGCTAGAGTGGGCATAACCTCTGGGGCCAACGTCCTGACTTTC.

As for this clonotype: A much larger clone is a single base away; this may be a read error. This rearrangement joins TRBV5-5 to TRBJ2-5; 7 nucleotides match TRBD2. This CDR3 has 16 amino acids. Trimming cost V 4 bases and J 4 bases; bases outside gene matches: 13. The germline CDR1 and CDR2 sequences are SGHKS and YYEKEE (reference sequence). CDR3 in amino acids: CASSRWSGMSAETQYF. In DNA form, the CDR3 reads TGTGCCAGCAGCCGATGGAGCGGGATGAGTGCAGAGACCCAGTACTTC.

Notes on this clonotype: A read error may produce the germline difference seen at one junction end. J is TRBJ1-1 and V is TRBV5-4, with D maybe TRBD1 (6 bases). This CDR3 has 14 residues. Germline CDR1 reads SGHNT; CDR2 reads YYREEE (reference sequence). The CDR3 DNA follows: TGTGCCAGCAACTTGGAAGGGGGGTCGACTGAAGCTTTCTTT. It encodes CASNLEGGSTEAFF.

This clonotype was counted once. V is TRBV3-1 and J is TRBJ2-5; TRBD2 matches at 7 bases. Germline loops: CDR1 LGHDT, CDR2 YNNKEL (reference sequence). Trimming took 0 bases from V and 4 from J; bases not matched to a gene: 8. The CDR3 runs to 16 residues. The CDR3 protein is CASSQDGRERRETQYF. CDR3 nucleotides: TGTGCCAGCAGCCAAGATGGGAGGGAGAGGCGAGAGACCCAGTACTTC.

This clonotype was seen ten or more times. This chain uses TRBV20-1 with TRBJ2-3; 11 bases match TRBD2. The CDR3 runs to 13 residues. The germline gives CDR1 DFQATT, CDR2 SNEGSKA (reference sequence). Trimming at V came to 6 bases and at J to 1 base, leaving 0 bases not matched to a gene. Written as DNA, the CDR3 is TGCAGTGCGGGACTAGCGGGCACAGATACGCAGTATTTT. It is translated as CSAGLAGTDTQYF.

In this sample, this clonotype turned up once. The chain combines TRBV29-1 with TRBJ2-7; no definite D call. V lost 4 bases to trimming and J lost 2 bases, with 15 bases between them. The CDR3 is made up of 14 amino acids. Germline loops: CDR1 SQVTM, CDR2 ANQGSEA. The CDR3 bases are TGCAGCGTTGGCCCGAGTCAGCCTCCCTACGAGCAGTACTTC. Amino acids: CSVGPSQPPYEQYF.

The chain recombines TRBV3-1 with TRBJ1-5; 7 positions match TRBD1. The V gene's germline CDR1 is LGHDT and CDR2 YNNKEL (reference sequence). The CDR3 has 14 residues. V dropped 3 bases and J dropped 7; count of bases not matched to a gene: 6. Here the CDR3 DNA reads TGTGCCAGCAGCCACCAGGGGGGGGGGCAGCCCCAGCATTTT. This codes for CASSHQGGGQPQHF.

This clonotype was seen ten or more times. The chain joins TRBV12-5 to TRBJ2-3, with 8 bases that match TRBD2. The CDR3 covers 14 residues. The V segment lost 6 bases and the J segment 3 bases; nucleotides outside the gene matches: 5. From germline, CDR1 is LGHNT and CDR2 FRNRAP. The CDR3 loop is CASGTGTSTDTQYF. CDR3 DNA sequence: TGTGCTAGTGGCACCGGGACTAGTACAGATACGCAGTATTTT.

The genes are TRBV30 and TRBJ2-1, with TRBD1 matching 10 bases. Germline values: CDR1 GTSNPN, CDR2 SVGIG (reference sequence). The CDR3 totals 17 residues. The V gene end was trimmed by 0 bases and the J gene end by 4 bases; junction bases not matched to a gene: 9. The CDR3 sequence is CAWSVGPTGGKYNEQFF. As DNA, the CDR3 is TGTGCCTGGAGTGTAGGCCCGACAGGGGGCAAATACAATGAGCAGTTCTTC.

This clonotype was detected many times. The chain uses TRBV12-3 or TRBV12-4 and TRBJ2-7; 7 nucleotides align to TRBD2. Losses at the gene ends were 6 bases for V and 0 bases for J; bases not matched to a gene: 5. The CDR3 covers 14 residues. This CDR3 is CASSLGTNSYEQYF. Here the CDR3 DNA reads TGTGCCAGCAGCCTCGGGACTAACTCCTACGAGCAGTACTTC.

The chain links TRBV30 to TRBJ2-7; 7 bases line up with TRBD1. Germline CDR1 GTSNPN, CDR2 SVGIG (reference sequence). The junction had 3 bases not matched to a gene; V was cut back by 3 bases and J by 1 base. This CDR3 has 13 amino acids. The CDR3 sequence: CAWRVQGSYEQYF. The CDR3 DNA sequence: TGTGCCTGGAGGGTACAGGGGTCCTACGAGCAGTACTTC.

The chain uses TRBV14 and TRBJ2-7; TRBD1 agrees at 7 bases. The CDR3 is 16 amino acids. CDR1 is SGHDN and CDR2 is FVKESK in the germline V gene. Losses at the gene ends were 6 bases for V and 0 bases for J; bases not matched to a gene: 11. The chain's CDR3 is CASSKRTGLSSYEQYF. CDR3 DNA: TGTGCCAGCAGTAAGAGGACAGGATTGAGCTCCTACGAGCAGTACTTC.

This clonotype was found many times. The chain is built from TRBV7-3 and TRBJ2-1; D possibly corresponds to TRBD1 (5 bases). V was trimmed by 4 bases and J by 8 bases, leaving 12 bases between them. Germline assignment: CDR1 SGHTA and CDR2 FQGTGA. CDR3 length equals 13 residues. CDR3 region: CASSSMIRDEQFF. The CDR3 DNA reads as TGTGCCAGCAGCTCCATGATCAGGGATGAGCAGTTCTTC.

The sample holds a few counts of this clonotype. This sequence joins TRBV2 and TRBJ2-2; tentative D call: TRBD2 (6 bases). This CDR3 is 12 amino acids long. Germline CDR1 and CDR2: SNHLY and FYNNEI. The V end lost 6 bases, the J end lost 7 bases, and 9 bases lay between the germline ends. CDR3 DNA: TGTGCCAGCAGGGAGGGGCACGGGGAGCTGTTTTTT. Its protein product is CASREGHGELFF.

This chain links TRBV20-1 with TRBJ2-4, with D perhaps matching TRBD1 (5 bases). There are 15 residues in the CDR3. V was trimmed by 6 bases and J by 0 bases, leaving 15 bases between them. CDR1 is DFQATT and CDR2 is SNEGSKA in the germline V gene (reference sequence). The CDR3 coding sequence is TGCAGTGCCGGTCATAGGGGCTCAGCCAAAAACATTCAGTACTTC. It translates to CSAGHRGSAKNIQYF.

The count of this clonotype is one. J is TRBJ2-7 and V is TRBV9; D is ambiguous. The CDR3 is 14 amino acids. Germline CDR1 and CDR2: SGDLS and YYNGEE. V lost 3 bases, J lost 4 bases, and 14 bases lay in between. The CDR3 sequence is CASSATASSYEQYF. Written as DNA, the CDR3 is TGTGCCAGCAGCGCCACCGCCTCCTCGTACGAGCAGTACTTC.

In regard to this clonotype: This clone may be a read error of a much larger clone one base away. The chain carries TRBV5-1 and TRBJ2-1, with a tentative D call TRBD2 (5 bases). CDR3 length: 14 amino acids. The germline CDR1 and CDR2 sequences are SGHRS and YFSETQ. V lost 0 bases and J lost 5, with 9 bases in between. CDR3 nucleotide sequence: TGCGCCAGCAGCTTGGCCGACGGGAACAATGAGCAGTTCTTC. Amino acids: CASSLADGNNEQFF.

There are many counts of this clonotype. With a much larger clone just one base away, this may be a read error. The chain joins TRBV6-6 to TRBJ2-5; 7 bases match TRBD2. The CDR3 length is 12 residues. CDR1 is MNHNY, CDR2 SVGAGI, per germline (reference sequence). With 6 bases clipped from V and 11 bases from J, the junction kept 9 bases outside the gene matches. In DNA, the CDR3 is TGTGCCAGCAGCATCGGGGGGAATGAGCAGTACTTC. This codes for CASSIGGNEQYF.

This clonotype has just one count. V gene TRBV2 combines with J gene TRBJ2-4; weak D call: TRBD2 (6 bases). The CDR3 totals 15 residues. Trimming stripped 8 bases from V and 2 bases from J, with 16 bases between. CDR1 is SNHLY and CDR2 is FYNNEI in the germline V gene. The CDR3 spells CASSSGRGSKNIQYF. Written as DNA, the CDR3 is TGTGCCAGCTCCTCCGGGCGGGGATCCAAAAACATTCAGTACTTC.

This clonotype was seen ten or more times. The rearrangement uses TRBV5-1 and TRBJ1-2; D not resolved. The CDR3 has 13 amino acids. CDR1 and CDR2 from the germline V gene are SGHRS and YFSETQ. With 1 base removed from V and 3 bases from J, the gap between germline ends came to 7 bases. CDR3 DNA: TGCGCCAGCAGCTTGTACAGCGACTATGGCTACACCTTC. This encodes CASSLYSDYGYTF. The whole variable domain, remainder taken from reference TRBV5-1 and TRBJ1-2, is KAGVTQTPRYLIKTRGQQVTLSCSPISGHRSVSWYQQTPGQGLQFLFEYFSETQRNKGNFPGRFSGRQFSNSRSEMNVSTLELGDSALYLCASSLYSDYGYTFGSGTRLTVV.